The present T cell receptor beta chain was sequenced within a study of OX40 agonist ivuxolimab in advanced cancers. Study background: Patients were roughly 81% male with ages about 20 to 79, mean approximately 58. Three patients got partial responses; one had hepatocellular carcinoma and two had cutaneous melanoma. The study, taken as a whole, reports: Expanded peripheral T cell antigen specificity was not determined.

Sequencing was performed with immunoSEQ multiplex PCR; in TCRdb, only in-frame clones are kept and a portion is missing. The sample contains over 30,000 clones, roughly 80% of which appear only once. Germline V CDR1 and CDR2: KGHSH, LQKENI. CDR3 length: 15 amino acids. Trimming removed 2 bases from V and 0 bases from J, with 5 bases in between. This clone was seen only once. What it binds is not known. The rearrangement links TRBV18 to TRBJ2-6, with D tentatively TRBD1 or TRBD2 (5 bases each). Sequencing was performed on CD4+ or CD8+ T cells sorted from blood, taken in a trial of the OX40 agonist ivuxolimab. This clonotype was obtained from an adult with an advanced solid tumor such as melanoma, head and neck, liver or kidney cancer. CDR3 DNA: TGTGCCAGCTCACCAGGGACCTCTGGGGCCAACGTCCTGACTTTC. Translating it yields CASSPGTSGANVLTF.